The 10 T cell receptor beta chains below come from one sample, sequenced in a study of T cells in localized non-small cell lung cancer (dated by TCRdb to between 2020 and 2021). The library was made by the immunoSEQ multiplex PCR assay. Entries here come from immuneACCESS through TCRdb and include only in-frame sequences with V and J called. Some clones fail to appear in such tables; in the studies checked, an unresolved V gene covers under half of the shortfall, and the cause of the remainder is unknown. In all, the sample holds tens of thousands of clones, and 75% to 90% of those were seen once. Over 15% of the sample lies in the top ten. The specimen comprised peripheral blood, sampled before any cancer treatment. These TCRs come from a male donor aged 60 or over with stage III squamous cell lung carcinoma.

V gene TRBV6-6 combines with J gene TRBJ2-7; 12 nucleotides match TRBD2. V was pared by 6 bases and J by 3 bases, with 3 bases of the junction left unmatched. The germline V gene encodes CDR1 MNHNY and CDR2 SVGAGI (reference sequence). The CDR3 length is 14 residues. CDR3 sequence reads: CASSLAGGVYEQYF. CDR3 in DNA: TGTGCCAGCAGCCTAGCGGGGGGGGTCTACGAGCAGTACTTC.

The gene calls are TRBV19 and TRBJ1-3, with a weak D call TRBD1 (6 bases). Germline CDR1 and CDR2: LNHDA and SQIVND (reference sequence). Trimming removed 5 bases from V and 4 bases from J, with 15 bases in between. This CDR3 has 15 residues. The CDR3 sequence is CASSPRTDFGNTIYF. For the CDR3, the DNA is TGTGCCAGTAGTCCGCGGACAGATTTCGGAAACACCATATATTTT.

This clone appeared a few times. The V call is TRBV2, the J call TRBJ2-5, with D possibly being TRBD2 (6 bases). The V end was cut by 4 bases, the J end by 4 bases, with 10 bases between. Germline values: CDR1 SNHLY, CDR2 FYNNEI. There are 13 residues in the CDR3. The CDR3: CASSGWEAETQYF. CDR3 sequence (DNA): TGTGCCAGCAGTGGATGGGAGGCAGAGACCCAGTACTTC.

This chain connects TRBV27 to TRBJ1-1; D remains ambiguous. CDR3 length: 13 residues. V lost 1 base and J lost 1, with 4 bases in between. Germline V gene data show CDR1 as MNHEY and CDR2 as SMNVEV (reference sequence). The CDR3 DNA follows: TGTGCCAGCAGTTTATTGGGGAACACTGAAGCTTTCTTT. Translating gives CASSLLGNTEAFF.

CDR3 coding DNA: TGTGCCAGCAGTGATTTTCTAGCGGGGGCCTACGAGCAGTACTTC. Translated, it gives CASSDFLAGAYEQYF. The V and J genes are TRBV6-1 and TRBJ2-7; the match to TRBD2 covers 10 bases. CDR1 is MNHNS and CDR2 is SASEGT in the germline V gene. Unmatched junction bases numbered 4, after V lost 3 bases and J lost 2 bases. CDR3 length: 15 residues.

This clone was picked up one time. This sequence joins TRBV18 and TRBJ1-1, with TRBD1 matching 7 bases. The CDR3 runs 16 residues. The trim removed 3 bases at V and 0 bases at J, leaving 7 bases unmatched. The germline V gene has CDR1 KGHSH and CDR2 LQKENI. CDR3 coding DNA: TGTGCCAGCTCACCTGGTTGGACAGGAATGAACACTGAAGCTTTCTTT. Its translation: CASSPGWTGMNTEAFF. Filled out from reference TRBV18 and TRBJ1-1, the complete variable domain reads NAGVMQNPRHLVRRRGQEARLRCSPMKGHSHVYWYRQLPEEGLKFMVYLQKENIIDESGMPKERFSAEFPKEGPSILRIQQVVRGDSAAYFCASSPGWTGMNTEAFFGQGTRLTVV.

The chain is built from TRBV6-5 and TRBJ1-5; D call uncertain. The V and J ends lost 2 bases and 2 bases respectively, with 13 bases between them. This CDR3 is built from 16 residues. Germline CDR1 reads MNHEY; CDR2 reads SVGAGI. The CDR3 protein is CASSYLRLSGNQPQHF. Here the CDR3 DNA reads TGTGCCAGCAGTTACCTAAGACTTTCCGGCAATCAGCCCCAGCATTTT.

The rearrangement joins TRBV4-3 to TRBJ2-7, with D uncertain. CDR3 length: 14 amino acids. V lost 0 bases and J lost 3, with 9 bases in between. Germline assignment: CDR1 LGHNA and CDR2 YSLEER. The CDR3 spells CASSQDRQSYEQYF. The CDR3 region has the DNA TGCGCCAGCAGCCAAGATCGGCAGAGCTACGAGCAGTACTTC.

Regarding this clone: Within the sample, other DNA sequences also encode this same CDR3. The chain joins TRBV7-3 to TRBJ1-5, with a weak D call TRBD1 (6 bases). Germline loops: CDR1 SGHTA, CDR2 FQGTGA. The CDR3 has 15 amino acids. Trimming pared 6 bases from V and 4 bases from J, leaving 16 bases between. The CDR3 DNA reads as TGTGCCAGCAGTTCATTCCAGGACAGAAATCAGCCCCAGCATTTT. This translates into CASSSFQDRNQPQHF.

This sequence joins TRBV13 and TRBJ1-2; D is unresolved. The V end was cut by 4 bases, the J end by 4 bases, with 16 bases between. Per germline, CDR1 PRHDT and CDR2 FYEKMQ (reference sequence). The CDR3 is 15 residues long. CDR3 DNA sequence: TGTGCCAGCAGCTCCAGGTGGTCCCATAGCTATGGCTACACCTTC. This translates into CASSSRWSHSYGYTF. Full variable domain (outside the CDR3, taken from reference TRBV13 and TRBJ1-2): AAGVIQSPRHLIKEKRETATLKCYPIPRHDTVYWYQQGPGQDPQFLISFYEKMQSDKGSIPDRFSAQQFSDYHSELNMSSLELGDSALYFCASSSRWSHSYGYTFGSGTRLTVV.